One sample yielded the 14 T cell receptor beta chains listed below, sequenced in a study of blood T cells in healthy people across ages. Through a sample-barcoded 5' primer and a J-beta primer mix, a second PCR was run for about 6 to 11 cycles. Each CDR3 protein gets one entry after TCRdb re-called the 5' RACE reads with MiXCR. This sample yields 650,000 to 1,000,000 distinct CDR3 sequences, of which about 37% are seen a single time; 10% to 15% belongs to the top ten. Material: blood. These receptors were collected from a man between 18 and 35 years old in good health.

Note on this clonotype: One base away lies a much larger clone, so this may be a sequencing read error. The CDR3, as DNA: TGTGCCAGCGGGTACGGGATGGGGGGCTCCTACAATGAGCAGTTCTTC. Amino acid sequence: CASGYGMGGSYNEQFF. This chain links TRBV6-2 or TRBV6-3 with TRBJ2-1; TRBD2 might be the D (6 bases). The CDR3 has 16 amino acids. Trimming took off 8 bases at V and 0 bases at J, with 17 bases between the two ends. In germline, CDR1 is MNHEY, CDR2 SVGEGT.

This clonotype was recorded many times. The chain joins TRBV7-2 to TRBJ2-1; D is possibly TRBD1 (6 bases). V lost 7 bases to trimming and J lost 10 bases, with 14 bases between them. This CDR3 is 12 amino acids long. Looked up from germline, CDR1 is SGHTA and CDR2 is FQGNSA. CDR3 protein: CASIKTGNEQFF. The CDR3 nucleotides read TGTGCCAGCATCAAAACAGGGAACGAGCAGTTCTTC.

The CDR3 sequence: CATSDLTGGYTF. CDR3 DNA: TGTGCCACCAGTGATCTAACAGGCGGCTACACCTTC. The chain is built from TRBV24-1 and TRBJ1-2; TRBD1 might be the D (5 bases). The CDR3 sequence is 12 residues long. Looked up from germline, CDR1 is KGHDR and CDR2 is SFDVKD. V dropped 3 bases and J dropped 8 bases, with 9 bases sitting between them.

In its sample, this clonotype was seen a few times. V and J are TRBV20-1 and TRBJ1-1, with 7 bases matching TRBD1. Germline lookup yields CDR1 DFQATT and CDR2 SNEGSKA (reference sequence). There are 13 residues in the CDR3. Here the CDR3 DNA reads TGCAGCTCGACAGGGATGAGGAACACTGAAGCTTTCTTT. Protein: CSSTGMRNTEAFF.

The CDR3 region has the DNA TGTGCCAGCAGCCAAGATCTGGTCAATTCACCCCTCCACTTT. It is translated as CASSQDLVNSPLHF. The V call is TRBV4-2, the J call TRBJ1-6; D call uncertain. CDR3 size: 14 residues. With 0 bases removed from V and 7 bases from J, the gap between germline ends came to 7 bases. CDR1 and CDR2 from the germline V gene are LGHNA and YNFKEQ.

This chain uses TRBV2 with TRBJ1-1; D may be TRBD1 (6 bases). Trimming removed 3 bases from V and 8 bases from J, with 10 bases in between. Germline V gene lookup returns CDR1 SNHLY and CDR2 FYNNEI. This CDR3 spans 12 amino acids. The DNA of the CDR3 is TGTGCCAGCAGTGAGGGGCAGGGGGAAGCTTTCTTT. Encoded protein: CASSEGQGEAFF.

This clonotype has a handful of counts. CDR3 bases: TGTGCCAGCAGTTTGGATACAAGGTTTAATAACGAGCAGTACTTC. It specifies CASSLDTRFNNEQYF. The chain employs TRBV28 and TRBJ2-7; D is unclear. In germline, CDR1 is MDHEN, CDR2 SYDVKM. The CDR3 contains 15 residues. The V end was cut by 3 bases, the J end by 5 bases, with 17 bases between. Filled out from reference TRBV28 and TRBJ2-7, the complete variable domain reads DVKVTQSSRYLVKRTGEKVFLECVQDMDHENMFWYRQDPGLGLRLIYFSYDVKMKEKGDIPEGYSVSREKKERFSLILESASTNQTSMYLCASSLDTRFNNEQYFGPGTRLTVT.

The sample holds a few counts of this clonotype. V and J are TRBV9 and TRBJ2-3, with a tentative D call TRBD2 (6 bases). With 5 bases removed from V and 2 bases from J, the gap between germline ends came to 9 bases. The CDR3 is 13 residues long. Per the germline V gene, CDR1 is SGDLS and CDR2 is YYNGEE. CDR3 protein: CASSGTFTDTQYF. The CDR3 coding sequence is TGTGCCAGCAGTGGGACTTTCACAGATACGCAGTATTTT.

This clonotype was detected many times. The rearrangement links TRBV5-1 to TRBJ2-3, with TRBD1 identical over 7 bases. CDR1 SGHRS and CDR2 YFSETQ come from the germline V gene. CDR3 size: 14 residues. The junction had 4 bases not matched to a gene; V was cut back by 3 bases and J by 3 bases. CDR3 sequence reads: CASSSGDRTDTQYF. In nucleotides, the CDR3 is TGCGCCAGCAGCTCCGGGGACAGAACAGATACGCAGTATTTT.

In DNA, the CDR3 is TGCAGTGCTAGAGATGCGGGGGGCTATGGCTACACCTTC. Translating it yields CSARDAGGYGYTF. The gene calls are TRBV20-1 and TRBJ1-2; TRBD1 is a possible D gene (5 bases). The CDR3 covers 13 residues. Between the trimmed V and J ends, which lost 0 bases and 4 bases, there was a span of 9 bases. Germline assignment: CDR1 DFQATT and CDR2 SNEGSKA (reference sequence).

The chain joins TRBV12-3 or TRBV12-4 to TRBJ1-4; D is undetermined. The CDR3 runs to 14 residues. Trimming shortened V by 6 bases and J by 5 bases, and 13 bases separated the two germline ends. The CDR3 nucleotides are TGTGCCAGCAGGGACTCGTGGAGCAATGAAAAACTGTTTTTT. This codes for CASRDSWSNEKLFF.

This clonotype has a handful of counts. An end of the junction differs from the germline gene, which may be a read error. V and J are TRBV6-6 and TRBJ1-4, with D perhaps matching TRBD1 (6 bases). The germline V gene has CDR1 MNHNY and CDR2 SVGAGI (reference sequence). The CDR3 runs 15 residues. This chain's CDR3 is CASSSQGSTNEKLFF. The CDR3 bases are TGTGCCAGCAGTTCCCAGGGGTCAACCAATGAAAAACTGTTTTTT.

This clonotype was seen a few times. V usage is TRBV9 and J usage is TRBJ1-1; perhaps TRBD1 as D (6 bases). This CDR3 region has 15 residues. Looked up from germline, CDR1 is SGDLS and CDR2 is YYNGEE. Trimming pared 0 bases from V and 3 bases from J, leaving 12 bases between. CDR3 amino acids: CASSVGGGLDTEAFF. In DNA form, the CDR3 reads TGTGCCAGCAGCGTAGGAGGGGGGTTGGACACTGAAGCTTTCTTT.

The V and J genes are TRBV12-3 or TRBV12-4 and TRBJ1-5; D remains unclear. Trimming pared 8 bases from V and 6 bases from J, leaving 14 bases between. The CDR3 length is 13 residues. The CDR3 region is CASARPVGQPQHF. The CDR3 region has the DNA TGTGCCAGCGCCCGACCGGTCGGTCAGCCCCAGCATTTT.